Shown below are 8 T cell receptor beta chains from a single sample sequenced in a study of identical twins listed by TCRdb under 2016. To prepare the library, 5' RACE was applied. TCRdb names Illumina HiSeq 2000 as the instrument used. Clones were called with MiXCR by TCRdb after fastp trimmed the public reads at Q25, and only in-frame beta chains were retained. Each entry merges the rows of one CDR3 protein and shows their most common DNA and genes. The sample yields around 340,000 distinct CDR3 sequences; over 9% were counted once. Of the sample, 7.2% is held by the ten largest clones. These data also formed part of another study, on yellow fever vaccine responses in identical twins.

Input material: CD8+ T cells sorted from blood. These receptors were obtained from a woman aged 18-30 years in good health.

There are a few counts of this clonotype. The chain couples TRBV9 to TRBJ2-2, with D maybe TRBD2 (5 bases). Germline CDR1 is SGDLS and CDR2 is YYNGEE. CDR3 size: 12 residues. V was shortened by 4 bases and J by 7 bases, with 8 bases between the two germline ends. The CDR3 sequence is CASSLAYGELFF. The CDR3, as DNA: TGTGCCAGCAGCTTAGCGTACGGGGAGCTGTTTTTT.

This clonotype was recorded a few times. This chain links TRBV7-9 with TRBJ2-2, with D possibly being TRBD2 (5 bases). Trimming removed 6 bases from V and 6 bases from J, with 11 bases in between. The CDR3 totals 13 residues. Per the germline V gene, CDR1 is SEHNR and CDR2 is FQNEAQ (reference sequence). In DNA form, the CDR3 reads TGTGCCAGCAGTAGCGAGTGGGCCGGGGAGCTGTTTTTT. Residues: CASSSEWAGELFF.

This clonotype has a handful of counts. The gene calls are TRBV29-1 and TRBJ2-7; TRBD2 aligns across 9 bases. Germline V gene data show CDR1 as SQVTM and CDR2 as ANQGSEA. The ends lost 3 bases at V and 4 bases at J; junction bases unmatched: 4. The CDR3 loop spans 13 amino acids. CDR3 DNA sequence: TGCAGCGTTGATGCTAGCGGGGAATACGAGCAGTACTTC. As protein: CSVDASGEYEQYF.

The V call is TRBV6-1, the J call TRBJ2-1, with 7 bases that match TRBD1. V gave up 10 bases and J gave up 6 bases; unmatched junction bases: 6. CDR1 and CDR2 (germline): MNHNS, SASEGT. The CDR3 is made up of 12 amino acids. In DNA form, the CDR3 reads TGTGCCACCCGACAGGGACGCAATGAGCAGTTCTTC. Amino acids: CATRQGRNEQFF.

This clonotype was counted many times. CDR3 nucleotides: TGTGCCAGCAGCTTATGGGGGAACTCCTACGAGCAGTACTTC. Its translation is CASSLWGNSYEQYF. This rearrangement joins TRBV7-2 to TRBJ2-7; D is possibly TRBD1 or TRBD2 (5 bases each). The CDR3 length is 14 residues. The germline V and J ends were trimmed by 2 bases and 0 bases, with 8 bases remaining between them. The V gene's germline CDR1 is SGHTA and CDR2 FQGNSA.

This clonotype has only a few counts. The rearrangement joins TRBV9 to TRBJ1-3, with 7 positions matching TRBD1. The CDR3 has 14 residues. V gave up 7 bases and J gave up 3 bases; unmatched junction bases: 7. CDR1 is SGDLS and CDR2 is YYNGEE in the germline V gene. The CDR3 coding sequence is TGTGCCAGCGGAAACACAGGGGATGGAAACACCATATATTTT. Protein sequence: CASGNTGDGNTIYF.

The sample holds many counts of this clonotype. The chain uses TRBV6-5 and TRBJ2-3, with D unclear. Trimming left V 2 bases short and J 2 bases short, with 8 bases between. The length of the CDR3 is 14 residues. CDR1 is MNHEY and CDR2 is SVGAGI in the germline V gene. The CDR3 sequence: CASSYGLYTDTQYF. As DNA, the CDR3 is TGTGCCAGCAGTTACGGGCTCTACACAGATACGCAGTATTTT.

This clonotype was counted only a few times. This chain uses TRBV2 with TRBJ2-1, with D perhaps TRBD2 (7 bases). The CDR3 sequence is 15 residues long. V was trimmed by 7 bases and J by 8 bases, leaving 21 bases between them. CDR1 SNHLY and CDR2 FYNNEI come from the germline V gene. CDR3 sequence (DNA): TGTGCCAGCAACCCAAAGGGGGGGGCCAGGGATGAGCAGTTCTTC. As protein: CASNPKGGARDEQFF. Together with reference TRBV2 and TRBJ2-1, the CDR3 gives the full variable domain: EPEVTQTPSHQVTQMGQEVILRCVPISNHLYFYWYRQILGQKVEFLVSFYNNEISEKSEIFDDQFSVERPDGSNFTLKIRSTKLEDSAMYFCASNPKGGARDEQFFGPGTRLTVL.